This T cell receptor beta chain was found in a study of post-analysis software for immune sequencing data. Points from the study as a whole: Normalized Chao1 diversity in multiple sclerosis patients fell significantly below that of controls. When patients were compared with controls, roughly five TRBV segments were more frequent, TRBV5-6, TRBV5-1 and TRBV20-1 among them.

Unique molecular identifiers had been added to the TCR beta cDNA libraries. Each CDR3 protein is one row after TCRdb ran MiXCR on the PCR reads. The data contain 350,000 to 450,000 distinct CDR3 sequences, less than 35% of them seen just once; the ten biggest clones take up roughly 13%. This CDR3 spans 13 amino acids. V lost 6 bases, J lost 6 bases, and 13 bases lay in between. There are a few counts of this clonotype. Antigen specificity is unknown. This TCR was sampled from a girl aged 10 to 17 with multiple sclerosis. This chain connects TRBV12-3 or TRBV12-4 to TRBJ2-3, with a weak D call TRBD2 (7 bases). Material for sequencing was blood. CDR3 protein: CASRLGGGDTQYF. As DNA, the CDR3 is TGTGCCAGCAGACTGGGGGGGGGCGATACGCAGTATTTT.